This T cell receptor beta chain comes out of a study of PD-L1 blockade in urothelial cancer. Study-level information: From about 2014, patients received atezolizumab, given as 1,200 mg intravenously every 3 weeks.

The sample's time point: pretreatment peripheral blood. With 3 bases removed from V and 5 bases from J, the gap between germline ends came to 12 bases. The CDR3 sequence is 14 residues long. The germline gives CDR1 SGHTA, CDR2 FQGNSA. The repertoire was sequenced with immunoSEQ multiplex PCR; TCRdb's copy has only in-frame clones and lacks some. The sample records about 87,000 clones, about four fifths being singletons. The J gene is TRBJ2-3, the V gene TRBV7-2; the D gene is possibly TRBD1 (7 bases). This receptor was identified in a man in his 60s with urothelial cancer. Material: PBMCs, obtained around atezolizumab (anti-PD-L1) treatment. The CDR3 DNA follows: TGTGCCAGCAGCTTGCAGGGGGAGGTAGATACGCAGTATTTT. As protein: CASSLQGEVDTQYF.